This T cell receptor beta chain was documented in a study of spatial heterogeneity in lung cancer. Study-level background: Combinations of a unique TCR and a UMI were tallied in raw reads, and on average each appeared more than ten times.

Note on this clonotype: Its antigen remains unidentified.

Study-level results: In tumors, expanded intratumoral alpha and beta TCR counts tracked mutation counts.

Every molecule of TCR cDNA had its own unique molecular identifier. TCRdb re-analysed the 5' RACE reads in MiXCR, keeping a single row per CDR3 protein. The sample carries 20,000 to 30,000 distinct CDR3 sequences, 8% to 10% recorded once. Looked up from germline, CDR1 is MGHDK and CDR2 is SYGVNS. There are 11 residues in the CDR3. Trimming cost V 7 bases and J 4 bases, with 5 bases left between them. This sample's time point: sample taken at primary tumor resection. Samples were obtained from around 73 donors, all untreated early-stage non-small cell lung cancer patients. Unsorted samples of tumor, nontumor lung or frozen PBMC had their whole RNA sequenced.

Sequenced material: lung tumor tissue, taken at surgery. The clonotype was recovered from a male donor with early-stage non-small cell lung cancer. The rearrangement joins TRBV25-1 to TRBJ2-1; D remains ambiguous. CDR3 residues: CASTRYNEQFF. The CDR3 coding sequence is TGTGCCAGCACCAGGTACAATGAGCAGTTCTTC.